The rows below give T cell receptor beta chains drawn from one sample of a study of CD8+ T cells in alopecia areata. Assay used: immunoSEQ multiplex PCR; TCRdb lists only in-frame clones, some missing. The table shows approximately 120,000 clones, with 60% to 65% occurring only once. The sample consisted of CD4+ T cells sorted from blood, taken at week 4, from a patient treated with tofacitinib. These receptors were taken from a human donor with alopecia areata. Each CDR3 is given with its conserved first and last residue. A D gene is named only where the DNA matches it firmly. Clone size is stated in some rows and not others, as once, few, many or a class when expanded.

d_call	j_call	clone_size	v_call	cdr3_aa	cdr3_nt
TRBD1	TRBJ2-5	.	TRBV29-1	CSVGTGLGETQYF	TGCAGCGTTGGGACAGGATTGGGGGAGACCCAGTACTTC
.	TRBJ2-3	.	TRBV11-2	CASSRRLLGGTDTQYF	TGTGCCAGCAGCCGACGCTTACTAGGAGGCACAGATACGCAGTATTTT
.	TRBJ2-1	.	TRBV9	CASSRGVSGIDEQFF	TGTGCCAGCAGCCGTGGTGTTAGCGGAATCGATGAGCAGTTCTTC
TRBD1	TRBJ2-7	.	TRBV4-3	CASSHRYRGSYEQYF	TGCGCCAGCAGCCACCGATACAGGGGTTCCTACGAGCAGTACTTC
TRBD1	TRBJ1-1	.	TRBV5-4	CASSSTGVGTEAFF	TGTGCCAGCAGCTCAACAGGGGTGGGCACTGAAGCTTTCTTT
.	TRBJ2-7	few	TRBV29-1	CSVMDGTYEQYF	TGCAGCGTTATGGACGGTACCTACGAGCAGTACTTC
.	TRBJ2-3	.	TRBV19	CASSTPSSRRTDTQYF	TGTGCCAGTAGTACTCCCTCTAGCAGACGCACAGATACGCAGTATTTT
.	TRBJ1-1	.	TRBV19	CASSMGHRVPLNAFF	TGTGCCAGTAGTATGGGGCACCGGGTGCCTCTGAATGCTTTCTTT
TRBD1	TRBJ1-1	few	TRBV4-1	CASSLRDRPANAEAFF	TGCGCCAGCAGCCTGAGGGACAGACCGGCCAACGCTGAAGCTTTCTTT
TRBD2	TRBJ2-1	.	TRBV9	CASSVGLAGSHEQFF	TGTGCCAGCAGCGTAGGGCTAGCGGGGTCCCATGAGCAGTTCTTC
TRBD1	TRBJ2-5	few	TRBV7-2	CASSRDSQETQYF	TGTGCCAGCAGCCGGGACAGTCAAGAGACCCAGTACTTC
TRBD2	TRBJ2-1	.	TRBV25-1	CASRSIREAYLNEQFF	TGTGCCAGCAGATCAATTCGGGAGGCGTACCTGAATGAGCAGTTCTTC
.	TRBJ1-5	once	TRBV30	CACSAESNQPQHF	TGTGCCTGCTCGGCGGAGAGCAATCAGCCCCAGCATTTT
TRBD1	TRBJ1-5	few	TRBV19	CASSIFRGQNSNQPQHF	TGTGCCAGTAGTATATTTAGGGGGCAAAATAGCAATCAGCCCCAGCATTTT
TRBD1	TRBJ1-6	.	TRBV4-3	CASSQMTGVRSPLHF	TGCGCCAGCAGCCAGATGACAGGGGTACGGTCACCCCTCCACTTT
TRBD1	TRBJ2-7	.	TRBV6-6	CASSLSTGQGYEQYF	TGTGCCAGCAGTCTGTCCACGGGACAGGGTTACGAGCAGTACTTC
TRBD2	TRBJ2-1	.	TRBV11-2	CASSSSGVLSSYNEQFF	TGTGCCAGCAGTTCTAGCGGGGTTCTGAGCTCCTACAATGAGCAGTTCTTC
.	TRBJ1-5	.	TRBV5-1	CASSPGTENQPQHF	TGCGCCAGCAGCCCTGGGACGGAAAATCAGCCCCAGCATTTT
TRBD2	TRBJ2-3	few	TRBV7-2	CASSLGTSLRTDTQYF	TGTGCCAGCAGCCTAGGGACTAGCCTACGCACAGATACGCAGTATTTT
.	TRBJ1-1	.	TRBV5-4	CASSVTVNTEAFF	TGTGCCAGCAGCGTCACAGTTAACACTGAAGCTTTCTTT
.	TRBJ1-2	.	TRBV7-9	CASSPSAREEKSANYGYTF	TGTGCCAGCAGCCCTTCTGCCCGGGAGGAGAAGTCAGCTAACTATGGCTACACCTTC
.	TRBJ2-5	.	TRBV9	CASSPQGGQETQYF	TGTGCCAGCAGCCCCCAAGGAGGGCAAGAGACCCAGTACTTC
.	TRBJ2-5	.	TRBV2	CASRKAPPRRDF	TGTGCCAGCAGGAAAGCCCCTCCCAGGCGGGACTTC
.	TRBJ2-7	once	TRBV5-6	CASSSGANYEQYF	TGTGCCAGCAGCTCCGGGGCCAACTACGAGCAGTACTTC
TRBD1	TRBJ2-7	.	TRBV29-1	CSVERTGTGGGEQYF	TGCAGCGTTGAAAGAACCGGGACAGGGGGCGGCGAGCAGTACTTC
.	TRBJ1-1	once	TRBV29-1	CSVEGGVGTEAFF	TGCAGCGTTGAGGGGGGCGTTGGGACTGAAGCTTTCTTT
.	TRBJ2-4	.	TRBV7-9	CASSLRGPENIQYF	TGTGCCAGCAGCTTACGCGGTCCCGAAAACATTCAGTACTTC
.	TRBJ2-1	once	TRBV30	CAWSRTDNEQFF	TGTGCCTGGAGTAGGACAGACAATGAGCAGTTCTTC
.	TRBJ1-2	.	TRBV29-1	CSVIPHDGSYGYTF	TGCAGCGTCATCCCGCACGACGGAAGCTATGGCTACACCTTC